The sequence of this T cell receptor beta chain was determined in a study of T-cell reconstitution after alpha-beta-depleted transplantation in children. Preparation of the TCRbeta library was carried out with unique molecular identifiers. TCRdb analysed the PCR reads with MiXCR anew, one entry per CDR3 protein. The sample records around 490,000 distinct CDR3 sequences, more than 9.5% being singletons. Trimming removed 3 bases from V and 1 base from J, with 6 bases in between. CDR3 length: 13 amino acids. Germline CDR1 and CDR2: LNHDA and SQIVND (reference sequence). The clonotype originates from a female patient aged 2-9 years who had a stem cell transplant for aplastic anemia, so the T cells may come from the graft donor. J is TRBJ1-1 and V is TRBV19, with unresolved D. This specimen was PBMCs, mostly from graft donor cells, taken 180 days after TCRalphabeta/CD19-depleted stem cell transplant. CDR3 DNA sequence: TGTGCCAGTAGTATGAAGGCGAACACTGAAGCTTTCTTT. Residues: CASSMKANTEAFF. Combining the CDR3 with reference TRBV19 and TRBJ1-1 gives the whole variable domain DGGITQSPKYLFRKEGQNVTLSCEQNLNHDAMYWYRQDPGQGLRLIYYSQIVNDFQKGDIAEGYSVSREKKESFPLTVTSAQKNPTAFYLCASSMKANTEAFFGQGTRLTVV.